This entry lists 14 T cell receptor beta chains sequenced from one sample in a study of blood T cell repertoires in COVID-19. Only in-frame clones appear in the TCRdb table, and some are missing; sequencing was by immunoSEQ multiplex PCR. The data show about 140,000 clones, approximately 80% seen once. The specimen was peripheral blood. The origin of the receptors is a man aged 50 or older with acute or convalescent COVID-19.

The chain employs TRBV11-2 and TRBJ2-5, with 12 positions matching TRBD2. Per germline, CDR1 SGHAT and CDR2 FQNNGV. V lost 5 bases and J lost 5; bases outside the gene matches: 6. CDR3 size: 15 residues. As DNA, the CDR3 is TGTGCCAGCAGCGCCGGACTAGCGGGGCTTGAGACCCAGTACTTC. Its translation: CASSAGLAGLETQYF.

The gene calls are TRBV7-9 and TRBJ2-3, with 11 nucleotides matching TRBD1. CDR3 size: 15 residues. Germline loops: CDR1 SEHNR, CDR2 FQNEAQ (reference sequence). After removal of 5 bases from V and 3 bases from J, the junction contained 4 bases not matched to a gene. CDR3 bases: TGTGCCAGCAGCCAGGGGGACAGGGGGACAGATACGCAGTATTTT. Its translation: CASSQGDRGTDTQYF.

The V and J genes are TRBV5-1 and TRBJ1-1; D remains unclear. Between the trimmed V and J ends, which lost 0 bases and 0 bases, there was a span of 9 bases. Germline loops: CDR1 SGHRS, CDR2 YFSETQ. The length of the CDR3 is 15 residues. The DNA for the CDR3 is TGCGCCAGCAGCTTGGCGGTGAGTTTGAACACTGAAGCTTTCTTT. Protein product: CASSLAVSLNTEAFF.

The J gene is TRBJ1-6, the V gene TRBV5-8, with D hard to call. Trimming cost V 1 base and J 0 bases, with 11 bases left between them. Germline values: CDR1 SGHTS, CDR2 YDEGEE. The CDR3 has 17 amino acids. The chain's CDR3 is CASSLQESGSYNSPLHF. The CDR3 DNA reads TGTGCCAGCAGCTTGCAGGAATCCGGCTCCTATAATTCACCCCTCCACTTT.

V usage is TRBV3-1 (or the pseudogene TRBV3-2) and J usage is TRBJ2-2; 8 bases agree with TRBD2. V lost 3 bases to trimming and J lost 7 bases; unmatched junction nucleotides: 4. Germline CDR1 is LGHDT and CDR2 is YNNKEL (reference sequence). The CDR3 is 14 residues long. Here the CDR3 reads CASSHGTSGGELFF. The CDR3 bases are TGTGCCAGCAGCCATGGGACTAGTGGCGGGGAGCTGTTTTTT.

This clone came up a few times. The V gene is TRBV7-9, the J gene TRBJ2-7; the match to TRBD2 covers 15 bases. The CDR3 runs 16 residues. Germline V gives CDR1 SEHNR, CDR2 FQNEAQ (reference sequence). With V trimmed by 5 bases and J by 3 bases, 5 bases remained unmatched. This CDR3 is CASSHGTSGGNYEQYF. The CDR3 DNA follows: TGTGCCAGCAGCCACGGGACTAGCGGGGGGAACTACGAGCAGTACTTC.

The rearrangement links TRBV28 to TRBJ2-3; a weak D match, TRBD2 (7 bases). The length of the CDR3 is 14 residues. V was shortened by 10 bases and J by 5 bases, with 19 bases between the two germline ends. CDR1 is MDHEN and CDR2 is SYDVKM in the germline V gene. The chain's CDR3 is CATLRGGAVDTQYF. The CDR3 DNA sequence: TGTGCCACCCTAAGGGGGGGGGCGGTAGATACGCAGTATTTT.

This chain connects TRBV11-2 to TRBJ2-2; 9 bases match TRBD1. The CDR3 runs to 18 residues. CDR1 SGHAT and CDR2 FQNNGV come from the germline V gene. J gave up 7 bases and V 5 bases, and 17 bases lay outside the gene matches. The CDR3 spells CASSGLRRTGGKGGELFF. In DNA form, the CDR3 reads TGTGCCAGCAGCGGACTTCGTCGTACAGGGGGCAAGGGCGGGGAGCTGTTTTTT.

The V call is TRBV7-8, the J call TRBJ1-3; D gene unclear. V was cut by 4 bases and J by 2 bases, with 9 bases left in between. This CDR3 is 14 amino acids long. CDR1 SGHVS and CDR2 FQNEAQ come from the germline V gene. The CDR3 reads CASSSIMAGNTIYF. The CDR3 DNA reads TGTGCCAGCAGCTCTATCATGGCTGGAAACACCATATATTTT.

The chain combines TRBV9 with TRBJ1-1; TRBD1 matches 9 bases. Losses at the gene ends were 4 bases for V and 4 bases for J; bases not matched to a gene: 5. The CDR3 extends over 14 amino acids. Per the germline V gene, CDR1 is SGDLS and CDR2 is YYNGEE. CDR3 amino acids: CASSSDRGTTEAFF. The CDR3 DNA is TGTGCCAGCAGCTCCGACAGGGGGACCACTGAAGCTTTCTTT.

The J gene is TRBJ1-3, the V gene TRBV6-6, with 8 bases matching TRBD1. The length of the CDR3 is 16 residues. V was pared by 6 bases and J by 2 bases, with 9 bases of the junction left unmatched. CDR1 MNHNY and CDR2 SVGAGI come from the germline V gene (reference sequence). The CDR3 DNA follows: TGTGCCAGCAGACCCCCGACAGGGGAGGCTGGAAACACCATATATTTT. This gives the protein CASRPPTGEAGNTIYF.

This chain connects TRBV2 to TRBJ2-1, with 13 bases identical to TRBD2. The germline V gene has CDR1 SNHLY and CDR2 FYNNEI. This CDR3 comprises 15 residues. V lost 4 bases, J lost 7 bases, and 4 bases stayed unmatched. CDR3 sequence reads: CASSGRLAGGNEQFF. Here the CDR3 DNA reads TGTGCCAGCAGTGGGCGACTAGCGGGGGGAAATGAGCAGTTCTTC.

V usage is TRBV4-1 and J usage is TRBJ2-5; 12 nucleotides match TRBD2. The germline V gene encodes CDR1 MGHRA and CDR2 YSYEKL. Trimming at V came to 1 base and at J to 5 bases, leaving 8 bases not matched to a gene. The CDR3 is made up of 17 amino acids. CDR3: CASSQGMWTSGAETQYF. The CDR3 nucleotides read TGCGCCAGCAGCCAAGGGATGTGGACTAGCGGGGCGGAGACCCAGTACTTC.

This chain links TRBV7-7 with TRBJ2-5; TRBD2 aligns across 9 bases. This CDR3 contains 15 residues. V dropped 1 base and J dropped 6; count of bases not matched to a gene: 6. CDR1 is SSHAT and CDR2 is FNYEAQ in the germline V gene (reference sequence). CDR3 protein: CASSLVAGGPQTQYF. The CDR3, as DNA: TGTGCCAGCAGCTTAGTTGCGGGGGGGCCGCAGACCCAGTACTTC.